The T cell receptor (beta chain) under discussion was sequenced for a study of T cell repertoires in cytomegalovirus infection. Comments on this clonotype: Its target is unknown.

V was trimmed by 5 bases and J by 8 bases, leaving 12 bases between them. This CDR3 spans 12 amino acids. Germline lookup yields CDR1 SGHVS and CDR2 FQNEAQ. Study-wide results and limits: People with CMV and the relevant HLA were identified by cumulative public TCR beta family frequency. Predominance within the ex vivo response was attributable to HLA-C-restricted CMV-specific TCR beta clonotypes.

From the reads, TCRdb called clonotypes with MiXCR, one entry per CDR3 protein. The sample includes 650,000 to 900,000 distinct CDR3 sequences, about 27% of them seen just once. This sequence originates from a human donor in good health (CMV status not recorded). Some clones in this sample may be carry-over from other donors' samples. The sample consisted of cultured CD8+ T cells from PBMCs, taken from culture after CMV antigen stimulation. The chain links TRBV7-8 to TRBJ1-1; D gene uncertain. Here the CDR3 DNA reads TGTGCCAGCAGCCCGACCGCCGGGGAAGCTTTCTTT. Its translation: CASSPTAGEAFF.